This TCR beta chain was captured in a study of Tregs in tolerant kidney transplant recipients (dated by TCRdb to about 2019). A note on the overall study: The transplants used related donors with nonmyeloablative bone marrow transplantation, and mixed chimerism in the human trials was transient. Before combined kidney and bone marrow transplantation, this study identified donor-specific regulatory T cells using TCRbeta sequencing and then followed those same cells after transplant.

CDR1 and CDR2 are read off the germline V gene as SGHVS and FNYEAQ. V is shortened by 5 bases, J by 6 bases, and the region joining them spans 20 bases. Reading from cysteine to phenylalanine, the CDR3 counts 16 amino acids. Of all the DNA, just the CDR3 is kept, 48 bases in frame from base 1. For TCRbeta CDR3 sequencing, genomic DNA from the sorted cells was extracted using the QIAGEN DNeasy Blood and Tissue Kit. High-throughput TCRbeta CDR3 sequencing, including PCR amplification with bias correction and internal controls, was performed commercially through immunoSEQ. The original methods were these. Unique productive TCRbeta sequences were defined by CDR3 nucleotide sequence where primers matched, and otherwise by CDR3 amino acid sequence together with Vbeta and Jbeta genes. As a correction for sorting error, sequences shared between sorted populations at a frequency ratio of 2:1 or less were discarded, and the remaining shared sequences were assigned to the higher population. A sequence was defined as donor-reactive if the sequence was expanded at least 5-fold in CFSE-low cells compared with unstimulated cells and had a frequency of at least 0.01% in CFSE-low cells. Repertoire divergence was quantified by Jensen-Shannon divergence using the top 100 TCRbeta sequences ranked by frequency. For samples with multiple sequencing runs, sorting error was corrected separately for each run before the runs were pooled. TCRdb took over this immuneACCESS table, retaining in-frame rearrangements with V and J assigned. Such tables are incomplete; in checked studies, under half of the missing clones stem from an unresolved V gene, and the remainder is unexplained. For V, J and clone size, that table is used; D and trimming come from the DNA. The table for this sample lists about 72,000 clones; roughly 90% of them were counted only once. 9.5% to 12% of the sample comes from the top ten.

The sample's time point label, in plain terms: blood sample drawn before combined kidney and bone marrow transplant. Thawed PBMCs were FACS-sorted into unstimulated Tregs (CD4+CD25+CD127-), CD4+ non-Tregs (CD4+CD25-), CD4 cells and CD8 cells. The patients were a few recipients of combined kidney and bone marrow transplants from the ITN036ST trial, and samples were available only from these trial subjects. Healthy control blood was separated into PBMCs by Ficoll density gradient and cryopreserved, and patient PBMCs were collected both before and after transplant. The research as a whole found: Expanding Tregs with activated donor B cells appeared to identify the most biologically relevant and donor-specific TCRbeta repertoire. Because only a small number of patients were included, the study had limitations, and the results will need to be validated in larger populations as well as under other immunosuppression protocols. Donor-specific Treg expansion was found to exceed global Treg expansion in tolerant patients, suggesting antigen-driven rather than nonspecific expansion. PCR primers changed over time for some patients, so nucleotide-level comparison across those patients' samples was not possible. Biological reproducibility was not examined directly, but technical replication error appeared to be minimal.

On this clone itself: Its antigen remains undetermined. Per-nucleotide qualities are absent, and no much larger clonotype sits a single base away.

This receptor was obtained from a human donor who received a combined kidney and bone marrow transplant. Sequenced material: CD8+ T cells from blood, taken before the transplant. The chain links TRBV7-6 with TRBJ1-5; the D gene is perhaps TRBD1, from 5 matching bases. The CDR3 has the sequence CASSPYSGGSVQPQHF. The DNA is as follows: TGTGCCAGCAGCCCATACTCGGGGGGTTCGGTTCAGCCCCAGCATTTT.